This T cell receptor (beta chain) was sequenced for a study of blood T cell repertoires in COVID-19. Study at large: Some COVID-19 samples were acute and others convalescent; all came from the United States, Italy and Spain. T cells, B-cell-depleted T cells, or PBMCs provided the cDNA or gDNA that served as material.

Profiled with immunoSEQ multiplex PCR; TCRdb holds only in-frame clones, not every one. This sample carries approximately 210,000 clones, just over 85% of them seen once, and the ten largest clones take approximately 15%. Trimming took 4 bases from V and 3 from J, leaving 18 bases between them. Germline V CDR1 and CDR2: MGHRA, YSYEKL. The CDR3 is made up of 16 amino acids. Adults between roughly 18 and 100 years of age took part from under 25 US areas. The receptor was isolated from a woman in her fifties or sixties with acute COVID-19. The chain employs TRBV4-1 and TRBJ1-2, with D possibly TRBD1 on 6 matching bases. Sequencing was performed on PBMCs or T cells enriched from blood (not recorded which). This CDR3 reads CASSRIRRGGDYGYTF. As DNA, the CDR3 is TGCGCCAGCAGCCGAATCCGGAGGGGGGGGGACTATGGCTACACCTTC.